The 23 T cell receptor beta chains given below trace back to one sample, sequenced in a study of shared clonotypes between healthy human individuals. TCRdb's copy holds only in-frame clones and misses some; the assay was immunoSEQ multiplex PCR. The profile shows around 440,000 clones, 77% of them singletons. What was sequenced was PBMCs. These receptors were collected from a woman in her thirties or forties in good health. Some clones in this sample may be carry-over from other donors' samples.

With regard to this clone: A read error is the likely source, as a far larger clone sits one nucleotide away. The J gene is TRBJ2-3, the V gene TRBV9; possible D gene TRBD2, 5 bases. This CDR3 comprises 15 residues. Germline CDR1 is SGDLS and CDR2 is YYNGEE. V lost 3 bases, J lost 3 bases, and 14 bases lay in between. For the CDR3, the DNA is TGTGCCAGCAGCGCGTTAGAGGGCCTGACAGATACGCAGTATTTT. This gives the protein CASSALEGLTDTQYF.

This clone was recorded a few times. V usage is TRBV6-5 and J usage is TRBJ1-4; D unresolved. Trimming stripped 0 bases from V and 6 bases from J, with 11 bases between. This CDR3 has 15 residues. The germline CDR1 and CDR2 sequences are MNHEY and SVGAGI. The CDR3 region has the DNA TGTGCCAGCAGTTACTCGGGGTCAAGGGATGAAAAACTGTTTTTT. As protein: CASSYSGSRDEKLFF.

This chain uses TRBV11-2 with TRBJ2-7; perhaps D is TRBD1 or TRBD2 (5 bases each). V was trimmed by 5 bases and J by 6 bases, leaving 17 bases between them. This CDR3 has 14 amino acids. The germline gives CDR1 SGHAT, CDR2 FQNNGV. In DNA form, the CDR3 reads TGTGCCAGCAGCCCCCTGGTAGTGAGGGGCGAGCAGTACTTC. Its translation: CASSPLVVRGEQYF.

The chain has TRBV27 and TRBJ1-1; 9 nucleotides match TRBD1. With 6 bases clipped from V and 4 bases from J, the junction kept 6 bases outside the gene matches. CDR1 and CDR2 from the germline V gene are MNHEY and SMNVEV (reference sequence). The CDR3 has 14 amino acids. CDR3 DNA: TGTGCCAGCAGCAGACCGGGACAGGGCACTGAAGCTTTCTTT. This gives the protein CASSRPGQGTEAFF.

The gene calls are TRBV18 and TRBJ1-2; 7 bases line up with TRBD1. The CDR3 has 14 amino acids. The V segment lost 2 bases and the J segment 7 bases; nucleotides outside the gene matches: 7. Germline CDR1 reads KGHSH; CDR2 reads LQKENI. Written as DNA, the CDR3 is TGTGCCAGCTCACCATCAGGAACAGGGGCTGGCTACACCTTC. Amino acid sequence: CASSPSGTGAGYTF.

The CDR3 reads CASSHPGGDTEAFF. The CDR3 DNA reads TGCGCCAGCAGCCACCCTGGGGGGGACACTGAAGCTTTCTTT. V and J are TRBV4-3 and TRBJ1-1; weak D call: TRBD1 (5 bases). V was cut by 3 bases and J by 3 bases, with 11 bases left in between. The CDR3 loop spans 14 amino acids. CDR1 is LGHNA and CDR2 is YSLEER in the germline V gene.

V and J are TRBV5-4 and TRBJ2-3; TRBD2 is a possible D gene (6 bases). V gave up 3 bases and J gave up 1 base, with 9 bases separating them. The CDR3 consists of 14 residues. Germline V CDR1 and CDR2: SGHNT, YYREEE (reference sequence). CDR3 amino acids: CASSSRLGTDTQYF. CDR3 nucleotides: TGTGCCAGCAGCTCTCGACTAGGCACAGATACGCAGTATTTT.

The J gene is TRBJ2-1, the V gene TRBV9; no clear D gene. CDR1 and CDR2 (germline): SGDLS, YYNGEE. Trimming left V 0 bases short and J 4 bases short, with 11 bases between. CDR3 size: 15 residues. In DNA, the CDR3 is TGTGCCAGCAGCGTAGGCGGATACGGATACAATGAGCAGTTCTTC. Translated: CASSVGGYGYNEQFF.

This chain uses TRBV10-3 with TRBJ1-2; D gene unclear. The ends were cut back, 3 bases at V and 10 bases at J, with 15 bases in the middle. Germline assignment: CDR1 ENHRY and CDR2 SYGVKD. There are 13 residues in the CDR3. CDR3 sequence reads: CAISEIRQALYTF. In nucleotides, the CDR3 is TGTGCCATCAGTGAAATTAGGCAAGCTCTCTACACCTTC.

On this clone itself: A read error likely explains this, since a far larger clone differs by one base. CDR3 nucleotide sequence: TGTGCCAGCACAGCGGTAGGAGGTGGCTACACCTTC. Its protein is CASTAVGGGYTF. This chain uses TRBV2 with TRBJ1-2; no definite D call. The V gene lost 7 bases and the J gene lost 7 bases, with 13 bases spanning the gap. Germline-derived CDR1 and CDR2 are SNHLY and FYNNEI. This CDR3 region has 12 residues. The full variable domain, completed using reference TRBV2 and TRBJ1-2, is EPEVTQTPSHQVTQMGQEVILRCVPISNHLYFYWYRQILGQKVEFLVSFYNNEISEKSEIFDDQFSVERPDGSNFTLKIRSTKLEDSAMYFCASTAVGGGYTFGSGTRLTVV.

The chain links TRBV30 to TRBJ2-7; D is perhaps TRBD1 (6 bases). V dropped 8 bases and J dropped 4 bases, with 9 bases sitting between them. The CDR3 has 10 amino acids. Germline V lookup: CDR1 GTSNPN, CDR2 SVGIG (reference sequence). The CDR3 protein is CAGGRYEQYF. CDR3 DNA sequence: TGTGCCGGGGGCCGGTACGAGCAGTACTTC. Full variable domain (outside the CDR3, taken from reference TRBV30 and TRBJ2-7): SQTIHQWPATLVQPVGSPLSLECTVEGTSNPNLYWYRQAAGRGLQLLFYSVGIGQISSEVPQNLSASRPQDRQFILSSKKLLLSDSGFYLCAGGRYEQYFGPGTRLTVT.

This clone was found many times. The identical CDR3 is also encoded by other nucleotide sequences in the sample. The CDR3 loop reads CASSPAQGTGYTF. In DNA, the CDR3 is TGTGCCAGCAGCCCAGCCCAGGGAACTGGCTACACCTTC. V and J are TRBV7-3 and TRBJ1-2; D is possibly TRBD1 (5 bases). The V gene's germline CDR1 is SGHTA and CDR2 FQGTGA. The CDR3 has 13 residues. V was pared by 5 bases and J by 7 bases, with 14 bases between.

A remark on this clone: It is likely a read error: a sequence one base away is far more abundant. Other DNA sequences from this sample encode an identical CDR3 as well. This chain connects TRBV19 to TRBJ2-7; 12 bases are shared with TRBD2. CDR1 and CDR2 from the germline V gene are LNHDA and SQIVND (reference sequence). J lost 5 bases, V lost 1 base, and 6 bases had no gene match. This CDR3 has 16 amino acids. The CDR3 region is CASSIALAGGNHEQYF. The CDR3 DNA reads as TGTGCCAGTAGTATAGCCCTAGCGGGGGGGAACCACGAGCAGTACTTC.

In this sample, this clone turned up many times. V and J are TRBV6-4 and TRBJ2-1, with D perhaps assigned TRBD1 or TRBD2 (5 bases each). The CDR3 has 16 amino acids. V was clipped by 0 bases and J by 0 bases, with 9 bases between them. CDR1 MRHNA and CDR2 SNTAGT come from the germline V gene. CDR3 sequence: CASSDSGVGSYNEQFF. The DNA of the CDR3 is TGTGCCAGCAGTGACTCGGGGGTTGGCTCCTACAATGAGCAGTTCTTC.

This clone was seen more than once but under ten times. Here the CDR3 DNA reads TGTGCCAGCAGCCCCGTGGCGGTTCCGAACGAGCAGTACTTC. This codes for CASSPVAVPNEQYF. V is TRBV4-2 and J is TRBJ2-7, with D uncertain. Per the germline V gene, CDR1 is LGHNA and CDR2 is YNFKEQ. V was clipped by 4 bases and J by 5 bases, with 15 bases between them. This CDR3 comprises 14 residues.

The chain couples TRBV5-1 to TRBJ2-3; the D gene is possibly TRBD1 (6 bases). Near its end, the DNA agrees better with TRBJ1-5, so the J call may be wrong. This CDR3 has 18 amino acids. Germline lookup yields CDR1 SGHRS and CDR2 YFSETQ. The CDR3: CASSSPRTSGRWTDTQHF. The DNA of the CDR3 is TGCGCCAGCAGCTCACCACGGACTAGCGGGAGGTGGACAGATACGCAGCATTTT.

The chain has TRBV29-1 and TRBJ2-3; D might be TRBD2 (5 bases). The CDR3 has 12 amino acids. V lost 3 bases to trimming and J lost 4 bases, with 8 bases between them. Germline assignment: CDR1 SQVTM and CDR2 ANQGSEA. This CDR3 reads CSVDPGSDTQYF. CDR3 nucleotide sequence: TGCAGCGTTGATCCGGGGTCAGATACGCAGTATTTT.

Written as DNA, the CDR3 is TGTGCCAGCAGCTTAGGGGGAGGGAGGCTGAACACCGGGGAGCTGTTTTTT. Translation: CASSLGGGRLNTGELFF. V and J are TRBV7-8 and TRBJ2-2; 7 nucleotides line up with TRBD2. The CDR3 contains 17 residues. Germline V gene lookup returns CDR1 SGHVS and CDR2 FQNEAQ. J lost 1 base, V lost 1 base, and 6 bases had no gene match. Full variable domain (missing parts from reference TRBV7-8 and TRBJ2-2): GAGVSQSPRYKVAKRGQDVALRCDPISGHVSLFWYQQALGQGPEFLTYFQNEAQLDKSGLPSDRFFAERPEGSVSTLKIQRTQQEDSAVYLCASSLGGGRLNTGELFFGEGSRLTVL.

This rearrangement joins TRBV30 to TRBJ1-4; no clear D. Germline V gene sequence: CDR1 GTSNPN, CDR2 SVGIG (reference sequence). Deletions cut 3 bases from V and 6 bases from J, with 8 bases between. The CDR3 loop spans 12 amino acids. The CDR3 nucleotides are TGTGCCTGGAGGGATCGGGATGAAAAACTGTTTTTT. It yields the protein CAWRDRDEKLFF.

V gene TRBV6-6 combines with J gene TRBJ2-3; D remains ambiguous. The CDR3 is 15 residues long. V was clipped by 5 bases and J by 0 bases, with 12 bases between them. CDR1 MNHNY and CDR2 SVGAGI come from the germline V gene (reference sequence). Written as DNA, the CDR3 is TGTGCCAGCAGTCTCGACCGGGCTAGCACAGATACGCAGTATTTT. This sequence encodes CASSLDRASTDTQYF.

The gene calls are TRBV7-9 and TRBJ1-2; D perhaps matches TRBD1 (5 bases). Germline values: CDR1 SEHNR, CDR2 FQNEAQ (reference sequence). The CDR3 totals 17 residues. V was trimmed by 5 bases and J by 7 bases, leaving 26 bases between them. The CDR3 loop reads CASSLTSQQGSRSGYTF. The CDR3 DNA sequence: TGTGCCAGCAGCCTGACTAGCCAGCAGGGATCACGAAGTGGCTACACCTTC.

Turning to this clone: A clone one base away is much larger, so this may be a read error. Given the absence of the conserved phenylalanine or tryptophan at the CDR3 end, a read error is likely. This chain uses TRBV6-6 with TRBJ2-7, with TRBD2 identical over 7 bases. CDR1 is MNHNY and CDR2 is SVGAGI in the germline V gene (reference sequence). V was pared by 6 bases and J by 0 bases, with 5 bases of the junction left unmatched. This CDR3 has 14 residues. CDR3 region: CASRGAGSSYEQYS. CDR3 bases: TGTGCCAGCAGGGGAGCGGGATCCTCCTACGAGCAGTACTCC.

CDR3 sequence (DNA): TGCAGTGCTAGAGAATGGAATGAGCAGTTCTTC. The encoded protein is CSAREWNEQFF. The rearrangement joins TRBV20-1 to TRBJ2-1; D gene ambiguous. CDR3 length: 11 amino acids. Between the trimmed V and J ends, which lost 0 bases and 7 bases, there was a span of 4 bases. Looked up from germline, CDR1 is DFQATT and CDR2 is SNEGSKA (reference sequence).